The rows below give T cell receptor beta chains drawn from one sample of a study of cytomegalovirus exposure and HLA in healthy donors. Assay: immunoSEQ multiplex PCR; the TCRdb copy retains only in-frame clones and omits some. The sample records around 68,000 clones, about 75% being singletons. The specimen sequenced was PBMCs. The source of these receptors is a woman aged 25-40 years in good health and CMV-seropositive. The conserved cysteine and the conserved F or W are not part of the CDR3 here.

TRBJ1-2	TRBV28	ASSLAGQGINYGYT
TRBJ2-2	TRBV5-1	ASSLGGLNTGELF
TRBJ2-7	TRBV5-1	ASSPVGVYEQY
TRBJ2-3	TRBV6-1	ASSDPGTGLDTQY
TRBJ2-1	TRBV25-1	ASSEYTSGRGGGNEQF
TRBJ2-1	TRBV5-4	ASTTSGRVDNEQF
TRBJ2-1	TRBV14	ASSQDRRASGSYNEQF
TRBJ1-1	TRBV11-2	ASSLAGRVAEAF
TRBJ2-7	TRBV11-2	ASSLDRYSYEQY
TRBJ2-1	TRBV27	ATSRYNEQF
TRBJ2-7	TRBV6-6	ASSYGRGTYEQY
TRBJ2-1	TRBV15	ATSISGTPKNEQF
TRBJ1-1	TRBV9	ASSLGQGRTEAF
TRBJ2-4	TRBV30	AWGGDAKNIQY
TRBJ2-6	TRBV30	AWSDDRDRGRRANVLT
TRBJ2-5	TRBV5-4	ASSSKTGHEETQY
TRBJ2-3	TRBV29-1	SVAGTSGERDTQY
TRBJ1-2	TRBV7-9	ASSVTGQGANYGYT
TRBJ2-1	TRBV11-2	ASSLDSNNEQF
TRBJ2-1	TRBV15	ATSKEGSYNEQF
TRBJ2-7	TRBV6-1	ASRWGISYEQY
TRBJ1-4	TRBV30	AWSGQGNEKLF
TRBJ2-1	TRBV4-1	ASSLAGTGIF
TRBJ2-3	TRBV5-1	ASSSLPSTDTQY
TRBJ2-5	TRBV28	ASRPRQYQETQY
TRBJ2-7	TRBV6-6	ASRALVLRPAGEQY
TRBJ2-1	TRBV5-4	ASSSGGSGTGREQF
TRBJ2-2	TRBV21-1	ASSNEVRTGELF
TRBJ2-1	TRBV5-1	ASSLGGRANNEQF
-	TRBV4-3	ASSQMRDYEQY
TRBJ2-1	TRBV5-1	ASSYDRAAYNEQF
TRBJ2-1	TRBV7-2	ASSLDDGNEQF
TRBJ2-7	TRBV27	ASSPVPGAGPYEQY
TRBJ2-7	TRBV6-5	ASSYRGGGVEQY
TRBJ2-2	TRBV29-1	SVILLAGPAGELF
TRBJ2-7	TRBV7-9	ASSLVLAGDAYEQY
TRBJ2-5	TRBV7-8	ASSHRRTGGDGKTQY
TRBJ1-1	TRBV28	ASSFLFTEAF
TRBJ2-2	TRBV15	ATSREGTGIGELF
TRBJ1-6	TRBV27	ASSLSVLNSPLH
TRBJ1-1	TRBV7-2	ASSPWTDTEAF
TRBJ1-2	TRBV5-1	ASSSNPGQERNGYT
TRBJ2-7	TRBV7-8	ASSLPGAYEQY
TRBJ1-5	TRBV6-1	ASSEVPGGSGYSNQPQH
TRBJ1-5	TRBV30	AWSRPGSNQPQH
TRBJ2-2	TRBV28	ASGSLAGTGELF
TRBJ1-5	TRBV23-1	ASSQFEWDRASQPQH
TRBJ2-7	TRBV19	ASSSSGSSYEQY
TRBJ2-7	TRBV5-4	ASRKDTQYEQY
TRBJ2-1	TRBV15	ATSRDRDSFGNEQF
TRBJ1-1	TRBV30	AWRAGSTEAF
TRBJ1-4	TRBV29-1	SVARTLRGEKLF
TRBJ2-5	TRBV27	ASKITGGDETQY
TRBJ1-2	TRBV6-5	ASNERTGSGYGYT